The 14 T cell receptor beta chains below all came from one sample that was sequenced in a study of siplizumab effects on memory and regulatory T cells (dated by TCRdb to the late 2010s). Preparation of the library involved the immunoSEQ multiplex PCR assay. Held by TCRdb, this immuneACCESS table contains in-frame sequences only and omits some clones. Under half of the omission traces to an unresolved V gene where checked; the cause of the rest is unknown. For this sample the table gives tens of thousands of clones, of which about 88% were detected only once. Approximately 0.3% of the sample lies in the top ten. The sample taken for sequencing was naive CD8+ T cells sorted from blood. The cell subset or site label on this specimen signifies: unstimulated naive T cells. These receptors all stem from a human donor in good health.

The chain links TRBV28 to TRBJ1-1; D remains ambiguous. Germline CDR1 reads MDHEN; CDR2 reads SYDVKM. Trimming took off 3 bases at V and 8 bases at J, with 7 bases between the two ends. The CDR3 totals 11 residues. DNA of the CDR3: TGTGCCAGCAGTTTCGGACGGGAAGCTTTCTTT. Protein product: CASSFGREAFF.

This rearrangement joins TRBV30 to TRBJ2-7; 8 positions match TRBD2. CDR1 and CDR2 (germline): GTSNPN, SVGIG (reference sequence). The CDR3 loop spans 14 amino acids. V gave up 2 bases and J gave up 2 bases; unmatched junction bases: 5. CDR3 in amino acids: CAWSRLAKTYEQYF. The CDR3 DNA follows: TGTGCCTGGAGTCGACTAGCGAAAACCTACGAGCAGTACTTC. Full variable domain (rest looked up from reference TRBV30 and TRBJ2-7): SQTIHQWPATLVQPVGSPLSLECTVEGTSNPNLYWYRQAAGRGLQLLFYSVGIGQISSEVPQNLSASRPQDRQFILSSKKLLLSDSGFYLCAWSRLAKTYEQYFGPGTRLTVT.

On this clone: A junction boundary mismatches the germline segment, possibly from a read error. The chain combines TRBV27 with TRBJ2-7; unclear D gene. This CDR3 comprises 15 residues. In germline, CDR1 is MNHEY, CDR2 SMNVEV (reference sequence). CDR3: CASSLLRTTSDEQYF. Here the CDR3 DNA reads TGTGCCAGCAGTCTACTTCGTACTACCTCCGACGAGCAGTACTTC.

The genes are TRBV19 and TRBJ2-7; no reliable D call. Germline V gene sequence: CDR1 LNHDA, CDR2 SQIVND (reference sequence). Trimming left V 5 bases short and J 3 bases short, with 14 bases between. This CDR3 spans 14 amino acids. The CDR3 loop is CASSSMFPLYEQYF. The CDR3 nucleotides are TGTGCCAGTAGTTCAATGTTTCCGCTCTACGAGCAGTACTTC. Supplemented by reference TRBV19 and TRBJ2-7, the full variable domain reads DGGITQSPKYLFRKEGQNVTLSCEQNLNHDAMYWYRQDPGQGLRLIYYSQIVNDFQKGDIAEGYSVSREKKESFPLTVTSAQKNPTAFYLCASSSMFPLYEQYFGPGTRLTVT.

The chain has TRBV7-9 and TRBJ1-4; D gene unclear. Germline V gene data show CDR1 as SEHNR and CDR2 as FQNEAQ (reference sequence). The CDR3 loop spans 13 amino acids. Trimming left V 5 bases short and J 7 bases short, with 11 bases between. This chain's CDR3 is CASSNQKAEKLFF. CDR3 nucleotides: TGTGCCAGCAGCAATCAGAAGGCTGAAAAACTGTTTTTT.

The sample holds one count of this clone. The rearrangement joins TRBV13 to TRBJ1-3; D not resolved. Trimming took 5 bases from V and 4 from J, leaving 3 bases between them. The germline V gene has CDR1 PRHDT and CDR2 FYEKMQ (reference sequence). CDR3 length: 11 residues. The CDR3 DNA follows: TGTGCCAGCAGCGGCGGAAACACCATATATTTT. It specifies CASSGGNTIYF. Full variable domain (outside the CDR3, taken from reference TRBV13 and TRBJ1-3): AAGVIQSPRHLIKEKRETATLKCYPIPRHDTVYWYQQGPGQDPQFLISFYEKMQSDKGSIPDRFSAQQFSDYHSELNMSSLELGDSALYFCASSGGNTIYFGEGSWLTVV.

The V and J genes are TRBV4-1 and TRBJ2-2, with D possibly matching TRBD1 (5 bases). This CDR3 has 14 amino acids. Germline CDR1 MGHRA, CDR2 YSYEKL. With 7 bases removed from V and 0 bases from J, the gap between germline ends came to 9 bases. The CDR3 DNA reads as TGCGCCAGCAATGACAGAACGAACACCGGGGAGCTGTTTTTT. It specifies CASNDRTNTGELFF.

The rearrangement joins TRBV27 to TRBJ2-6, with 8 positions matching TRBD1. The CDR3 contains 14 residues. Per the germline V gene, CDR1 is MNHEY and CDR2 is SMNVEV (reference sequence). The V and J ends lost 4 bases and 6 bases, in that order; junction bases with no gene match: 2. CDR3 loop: CASSWTGLANVLTF. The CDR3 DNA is TGTGCCAGCAGTTGGACAGGGTTGGCCAACGTCCTGACTTTC.

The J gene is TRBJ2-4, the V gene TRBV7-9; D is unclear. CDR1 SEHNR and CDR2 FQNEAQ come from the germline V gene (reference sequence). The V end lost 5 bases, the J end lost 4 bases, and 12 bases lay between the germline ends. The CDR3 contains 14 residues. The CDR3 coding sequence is TGTGCCAGCAGCGGACGGACGGAGAAAAACATTCAGTACTTC. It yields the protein CASSGRTEKNIQYF. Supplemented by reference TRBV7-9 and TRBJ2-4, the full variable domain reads DTGVSQNPRHKITKRGQNVTFRCDPISEHNRLYWYRQTLGQGPEFLTYFQNEAQLEKSRLLSDRFSAERPKGSFSTLEIQRTEQGDSAMYLCASSGRTEKNIQYFGAGTRLSVL.

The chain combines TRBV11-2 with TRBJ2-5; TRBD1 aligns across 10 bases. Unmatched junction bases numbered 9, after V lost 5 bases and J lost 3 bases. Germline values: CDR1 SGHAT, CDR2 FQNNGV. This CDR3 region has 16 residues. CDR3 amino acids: CASSEWDRGNEETQYF. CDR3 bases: TGTGCCAGCAGCGAGTGGGACAGGGGCAATGAAGAGACCCAGTACTTC.

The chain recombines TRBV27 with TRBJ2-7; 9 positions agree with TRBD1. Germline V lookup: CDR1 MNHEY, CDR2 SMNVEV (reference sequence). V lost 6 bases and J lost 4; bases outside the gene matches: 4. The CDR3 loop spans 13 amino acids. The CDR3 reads CASSTQGAYEQYF. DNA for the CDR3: TGTGCCAGCAGCACACAGGGGGCTTACGAGCAGTACTTC.

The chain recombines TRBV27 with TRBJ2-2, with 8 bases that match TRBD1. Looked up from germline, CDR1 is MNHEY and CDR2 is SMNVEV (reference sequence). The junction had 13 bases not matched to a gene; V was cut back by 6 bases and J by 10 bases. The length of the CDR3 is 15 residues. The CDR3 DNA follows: TGTGCCAGCAGGAAGTTGGACAGGGAAGTAGTGGAGCTGTTTTTT. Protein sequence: CASRKLDREVVELFF.

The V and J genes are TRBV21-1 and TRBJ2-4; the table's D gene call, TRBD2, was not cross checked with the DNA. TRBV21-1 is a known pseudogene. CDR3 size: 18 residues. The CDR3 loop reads CASSKGWRQQLGKNIQYF. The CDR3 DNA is TGTGCCAGCAGCAAAGGCTGGCGCCAACAACTAGGCAAAAACATTCAGTACTTC.

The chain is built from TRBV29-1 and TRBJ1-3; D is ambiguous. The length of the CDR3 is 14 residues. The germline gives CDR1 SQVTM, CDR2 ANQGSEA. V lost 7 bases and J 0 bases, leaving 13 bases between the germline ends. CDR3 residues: CSADDGLSGNTIYF. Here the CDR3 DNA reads TGCAGCGCCGATGACGGGCTCTCTGGAAACACCATATATTTT. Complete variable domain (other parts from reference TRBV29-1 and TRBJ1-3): SAVISQKPSRDICQRGTSLTIQCQVDSQVTMMFWYRQQPGQSLTLIATANQGSEATYESGFVIDKFPISRPNLTFSTLTVSNMSPEDSSIYLCSADDGLSGNTIYFGEGSWLTVV.